The 11 T cell receptor beta chains listed next were all sequenced from one sample in a study of cytomegalovirus exposure and HLA in healthy donors. Vbeta (60) and Jbeta (13) primers were used in the PCR. Clones were read by immunoSEQ multiplex PCR, and TCRdb kept only the in-frame ones, dropping some. The data show 100,000 to 150,000 clones, about 11% seen once. Sequencing was carried out using PBMCs. All receptors come from a woman between 18 and 30 years old in good health and CMV-seropositive.

This clone has only a few counts. The chain recombines TRBV7-9 with TRBJ2-3; D gene ambiguous. Trimming took 5 bases from V and 0 from J, leaving 3 bases between them. CDR3 length: 12 amino acids. CDR1 and CDR2 (germline): SEHNR, FQNEAQ (reference sequence). CDR3 bases: TGTGCCAGCAGCGTAAGCACAGATACGCAGTATTTT. This encodes CASSVSTDTQYF.

J is TRBJ2-3 and V is TRBV5-5; 8 bases fit TRBD2. Unmatched junction bases numbered 9, after V lost 0 bases and J lost 3 bases. CDR1 SGHKS and CDR2 YYEKEE come from the germline V gene (reference sequence). There are 17 residues in the CDR3. In DNA form, the CDR3 reads TGTGCCAGCAGCTTGGGCCTTACTAGCGGCGGTACAGATACGCAGTATTTT. Its translation: CASSLGLTSGGTDTQYF. The entire variable domain, with the rest obtained from reference TRBV5-5 and TRBJ2-3, is as follows: DAGVTQSPTHLIKTRGQQVTLRCSPISGHKSVSWYQQVLGQGPQFIFQYYEKEERGRGNFPDRFSARQFPNYSSELNVNALLLGDSALYLCASSLGLTSGGTDTQYFGPGTRLTVL.

This chain uses TRBV5-1 with TRBJ2-5; 11 bases agree with TRBD2. CDR3 length: 16 residues. The J segment lost 3 bases and the V segment lost 2 bases, leaving 6 bases of the junction unmatched. Looked up from germline, CDR1 is SGHRS and CDR2 is YFSETQ. CDR3 nucleotide sequence: TGCGCCAGCAGCTTAGAACTAGCGGGAGAAAAAGAGACCCAGTACTTC. It specifies CASSLELAGEKETQYF.

The V gene is TRBV27, the J gene TRBJ1-1; D is unclear. Germline CDR1 and CDR2: MNHEY and SMNVEV (reference sequence). CDR3 length equals 15 residues. V lost 1 base to trimming and J lost 2 bases, with 11 bases between them. CDR3 protein: CASSLFAGLNTEAFF. Written as DNA, the CDR3 is TGTGCCAGCAGTTTATTTGCAGGACTAAACACTGAAGCTTTCTTT.

This clone turned up a few times. The chain is built from TRBV5-6 and TRBJ1-4; the D is unclear. There are 16 residues in the CDR3. CDR1 and CDR2 (germline): SGHDT, YYEEEE. V shed 3 bases and J shed 0 bases, with 12 bases lying between them. CDR3 loop: CASSSRQLSTNEKLFF. The CDR3 DNA sequence: TGTGCCAGCAGCTCGAGGCAGCTCTCAACTAATGAAAAACTGTTTTTT.

The chain joins TRBV2 to TRBJ2-3; D possibly corresponds to TRBD2 (6 bases). Trimming left V 8 bases short and J 0 bases short, with 12 bases between. This CDR3 is built from 14 residues. In germline, CDR1 is SNHLY, CDR2 FYNNEI. CDR3 in amino acids: CASGAGLSTDTQYF. The CDR3 bases are TGTGCCAGCGGAGCGGGTCTAAGCACAGATACGCAGTATTTT.

In this sample, this clone turned up a few times. The chain employs TRBV29-1 and TRBJ1-2, with TRBD1 as a possible D gene (6 bases). Trimming pared 8 bases from V and 0 bases from J, leaving 25 bases between. CDR3 length equals 17 residues. Germline-derived CDR1 and CDR2 are SQVTM and ANQGSEA. CDR3 sequence: CSPRRGGGGGSNYGYTF. The CDR3 coding sequence is TGCAGCCCGCGTCGAGGGGGTGGTGGGGGCTCTAACTATGGCTACACCTTC.

V and J are TRBV7-9 and TRBJ1-1; the match to TRBD1 covers 10 bases. Per germline, CDR1 SEHNR and CDR2 FQNEAQ (reference sequence). With V trimmed by 4 bases and J by 3 bases, 2 bases remained unmatched. The CDR3 has 14 amino acids. The CDR3 region is CASSSTGGYTEAFF. Here the CDR3 DNA reads TGTGCCAGCAGCTCGACAGGGGGCTACACTGAAGCTTTCTTT.

The sample holds a few counts of this clone. The chain links TRBV27 to TRBJ2-3; 8 bases are shared with TRBD1. The V and J ends lost 3 bases and 5 bases, in that order; junction bases with no gene match: 7. CDR1 and CDR2 from the germline V gene are MNHEY and SMNVEV (reference sequence). This CDR3 comprises 15 residues. This CDR3 reads CASSFGTGMEDTQYF. Here the CDR3 DNA reads TGTGCCAGCAGTTTCGGGACAGGTATGGAAGATACGCAGTATTTT.

J is TRBJ2-5 and V is TRBV18; 7 bases fit TRBD1. V was clipped by 3 bases and J by 5 bases; unmatched bases: 6. The germline V gene has CDR1 KGHSH and CDR2 LQKENI. This CDR3 region has 14 residues. CDR3 region: CASSPPTGRETQYF. The CDR3 region has the DNA TGTGCCAGCTCACCTCCGACAGGGCGGGAGACCCAGTACTTC.

The CDR3 DNA reads as TGTGCCACCCAAGAGGCGTATGGCTACACCTTC. This translates into CATQEAYGYTF. The chain employs TRBV10-3 and TRBJ1-2; the D is unclear. The CDR3 runs to 11 residues. CDR1 is ENHRY and CDR2 is SYGVKD in the germline V gene. Trimming cost V 10 bases and J 5 bases, with 11 bases left between them.